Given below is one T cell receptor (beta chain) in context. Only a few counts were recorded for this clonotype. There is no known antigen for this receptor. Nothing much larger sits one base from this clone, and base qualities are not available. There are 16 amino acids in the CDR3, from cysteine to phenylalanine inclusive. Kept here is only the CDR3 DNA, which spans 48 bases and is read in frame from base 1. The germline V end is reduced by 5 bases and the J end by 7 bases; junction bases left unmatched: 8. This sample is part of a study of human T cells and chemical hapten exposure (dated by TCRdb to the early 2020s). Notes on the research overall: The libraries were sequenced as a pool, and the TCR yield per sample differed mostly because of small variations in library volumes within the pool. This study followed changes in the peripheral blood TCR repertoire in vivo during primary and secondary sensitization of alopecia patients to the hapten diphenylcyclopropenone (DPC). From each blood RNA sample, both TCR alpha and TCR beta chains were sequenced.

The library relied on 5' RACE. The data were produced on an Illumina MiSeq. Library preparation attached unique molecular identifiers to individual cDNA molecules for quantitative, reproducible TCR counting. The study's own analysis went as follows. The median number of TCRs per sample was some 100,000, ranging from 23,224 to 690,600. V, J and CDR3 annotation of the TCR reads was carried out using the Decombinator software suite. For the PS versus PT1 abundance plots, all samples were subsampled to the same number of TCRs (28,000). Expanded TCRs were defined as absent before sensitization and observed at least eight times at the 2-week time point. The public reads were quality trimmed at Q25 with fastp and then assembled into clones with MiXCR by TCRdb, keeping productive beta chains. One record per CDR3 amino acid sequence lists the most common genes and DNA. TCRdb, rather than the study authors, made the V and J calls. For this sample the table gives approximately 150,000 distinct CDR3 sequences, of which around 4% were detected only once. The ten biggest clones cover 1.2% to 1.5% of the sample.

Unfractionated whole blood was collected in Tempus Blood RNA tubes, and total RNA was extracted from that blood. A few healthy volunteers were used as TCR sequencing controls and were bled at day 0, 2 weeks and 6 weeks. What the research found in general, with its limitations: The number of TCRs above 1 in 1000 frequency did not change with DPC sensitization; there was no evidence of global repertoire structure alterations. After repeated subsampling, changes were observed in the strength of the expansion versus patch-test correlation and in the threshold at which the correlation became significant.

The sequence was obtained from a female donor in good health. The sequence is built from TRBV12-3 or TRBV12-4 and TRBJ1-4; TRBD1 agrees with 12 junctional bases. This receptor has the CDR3 CASSGDRGRDVEKLFF. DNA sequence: TGTGCCAGCAGTGGGGACAGGGGGCGAGATGTTGAAAAACTGTTTTTT.